Listed below are T cell receptor beta chains from one sample, sequenced in a study of CD8+CD57+ T cells in acquired aplastic anemia. A single record per CDR3 protein comes from TCRdb applying MiXCR to the reads. The sample shows about 80,000 distinct CDR3 sequences, approximately 46% of them seen only once. The sequenced material came from sorted CD4+, CD8+, or CD8+CD57+ T cells (not recorded which) from PBMCs. All receptors derive from a human donor in good health, serving as a control. Each CDR3 is given with its conserved first and last residue. A D gene is named only where the DNA matches it firmly. Where a row states a size, it is once, few, many or the class of an expanded clone; other rows omit it.

j_gene	v_gene	d_gene	abundance	CDR3aa	CDR3nt
TRBJ2-1	TRBV11-2	TRBD2	.	CASSPRLGGGEYNEQFF	TGTGCCAGCAGCCCCCGACTGGGCGGGGGGGAATACAATGAGCAGTTCTTC
TRBJ1-2	TRBV2	.	.	CASRNHGRLGDYSYTF	TGTGCCAGCAGGAACCACGGACGTCTCGGAGACTATAGCTACACCTTC
TRBJ1-5	TRBV6-1	.	many	CASSDDGNQPQHF	TGTGCCAGCAGCGACGATGGCAATCAGCCCCAGCATTTT
TRBJ1-2	TRBV5-5	.	many	CASSFGRLPSYGYTF	TGTGCCAGCAGCTTCGGACGGCTACCGTCATATGGCTACACCTTC
TRBJ2-3	TRBV12-5	.	.	CASGEGPSSTDTQYF	TGTGCTAGCGGAGAGGGGCCTTCTAGCACAGATACGCAGTATTTT
TRBJ2-1	TRBV15	.	.	CATSLRGRGASYNEQFF	TGTGCCACCAGCCTACGGGGAAGGGGGGCCTCCTACAATGAGCAGTTCTTC
TRBJ2-5	TRBV7-2	TRBD2	.	CASSLARTSGQETQYF	TGTGCCAGCAGCTTAGCGCGGACTAGCGGACAAGAGACCCAGTACTTC
TRBJ2-2	TRBV19	TRBD1	.	CAGRDRENTGELFF	TGTGCCGGAAGGGACAGGGAGAACACCGGGGAGCTGTTTTTT
TRBJ2-1	TRBV9	TRBD2	once	CASSVPKPTSGRVSYNGQFF	TGTGCCAGCAGCGTACCGAAACCCACTAGCGGGAGGGTCTCCTACAATGGGCAGTTCTTC
TRBJ1-5	TRBV20-1	.	.	CSAPLWTAYSNQPQHF	TGCAGTGCTCCACTCTGGACAGCTTATAGCAATCAGCCCCAGCATTTT
TRBJ1-4	TRBV20-1	.	few	CSASRPGDLGGEKLFF	TGCAGTGCTAGTCGGCCAGGGGACTTAGGTGGTGAAAAACTGTTTTTT
TRBJ2-7	TRBV11-2	TRBD2	many	CASSPRGGRSPVEQYF	TGTGCCAGCAGCCCCCGGGGCGGGAGATCGCCGGTCGAGCAGTACTTC
TRBJ1-1	TRBV12-5	.	.	CASESGTILNTEAFF	TGTGCTAGCGAATCCGGGACAATACTGAACACTGAAGCTTTCTTT
TRBJ2-3	TRBV25-1	.	few	CASSPLGRDLDTQYF	TGTGCCAGCAGCCCCTTGGGGCGGGATTTAGATACGCAGTATTTT
TRBJ2-3	TRBV10-3	TRBD2	.	CAITQRGSTDTQYF	TGTGCCATCACCCAGCGGGGGAGCACAGATACGCAGTATTTT
TRBJ2-7	TRBV15	TRBD1	.	CATSRDQTGSYEQYF	TGTGCCACCAGCAGAGATCAGACAGGGTCCTACGAGCAGTACTTC
TRBJ1-2	TRBV12-3/TRBV12-4	.	many	CASSLNALYGYTF	TGTGCCAGCAGTTTAAATGCACTCTATGGCTACACCTTC
TRBJ2-2	TRBV11-2	.	many	CASSKNTGELFF	TGTGCCAGCAGCAAGAACACCGGGGAGCTGTTTTTT
TRBJ2-2	TRBV20-1	.	many	CSVPLWGVGELFF	TGCAGTGTTCCGCTTTGGGGTGTCGGGGAGCTGTTTTTT
TRBJ2-7	TRBV12-3/TRBV12-4	.	many	CASSLARYEQYF	TGTGCCAGCAGTTTAGCTCGGTACGAGCAGTACTTC
TRBJ1-2	TRBV20-1	.	.	CSLRRVDGYTF	TGCAGCCTTCGCCGGGTAGATGGCTACACCTTC
TRBJ2-2	TRBV7-6	TRBD1	.	CASSPGQGAMTGELFF	TGTGCCAGCAGCCCGGGACAGGGGGCAATGACCGGGGAGCTGTTTTTT
TRBJ1-2	TRBV5-5	.	.	CASSFANGNYGYTF	TGTGCCAGCAGCTTTGCGAACGGGAACTATGGCTACACCTTC
TRBJ2-3	TRBV29-1	.	.	CSADEQGTDTQYF	TGCAGCGCTGACGAACAGGGAACCGATACGCAGTATTTT
TRBJ2-7	TRBV29-1	.	many	CSVLFPHHYEQYF	TGCAGCGTTTTATTCCCTCACCACTACGAGCAGTACTTC
TRBJ1-4	TRBV15	.	.	CATSSRGTNEKLFF	TGTGCCACCAGCAGTCGGGGAACTAATGAAAAACTGTTTTTT
TRBJ2-7	TRBV29-1	TRBD1	once	CSVTGQVFYEQYF	TGCAGCGTTACAGGACAGGTTTTCTACGAGCAGTACTTC
TRBJ2-1	TRBV9	TRBD2	many	CASSPSGGEVEQFF	TGTGCCAGCAGCCCTAGCGGGGGGGAGGTTGAGCAGTTCTTC
TRBJ2-7	TRBV6-1	TRBD1	many	CASRDRGDPYEQYF	TGTGCCAGCAGGGACAGGGGAGACCCCTACGAGCAGTACTTC
TRBJ1-3	TRBV10-3	TRBD1	.	CAISKDREGNTIYF	TGTGCCATCAGCAAAGACAGGGAAGGAAACACCATATATTTT
TRBJ1-5	TRBV24-1	.	.	CATSDRRTSLYSNQPQHF	TGTGCCACCAGTGACCGGAGGACAAGCCTTTATAGCAATCAGCCCCAGCATTTT
TRBJ1-1	TRBV10-3	.	.	CAIRDMSLSEAFF	TGTGCCATAAGGGACATGAGTCTTAGTGAAGCTTTCTTT
TRBJ2-7	TRBV27	.	.	CASSLYGSTYEQYF	TGTGCCAGCAGTTTATACGGCAGCACCTACGAGCAGTACTTC
TRBJ1-1	TRBV10-2	.	.	CASTPPWGRQRNTEAFF	TGCGCCAGCACACCCCCTTGGGGCAGACAAAGGAACACTGAAGCTTTCTTT
TRBJ2-3	TRBV6-4	.	many	CASSDGDTDTQYF	TGTGCCAGCAGTGACGGGGACACAGATACGCAGTATTTT
TRBJ1-2	TRBV20-1	.	.	CSARDGLRGGNYGYTF	TGCAGTGCTAGAGATGGGTTACGGGGGGGTAACTATGGCTACACCTTC
TRBJ2-3	TRBV9	.	.	CASSVVGLETDTQYF	TGTGCCAGCAGCGTAGTGGGCCTGGAGACAGATACGCAGTATTTT
TRBJ2-7	TRBV25-1	TRBD1	.	CASSPRTGYYEQYF	TGTGCCAGCAGTCCTCGGACAGGTTACTACGAGCAGTACTTC